Listed below are T cell receptor beta chains from one sample, sequenced in a study of cytomegalovirus exposure and HLA in healthy donors. Clones were sequenced by immunoSEQ multiplex PCR, and TCRdb holds only the in-frame ones, with some missing. The sample lists approximately 120,000 clones; 75% to 85% were seen once. The sample consisted of PBMCs. The source of these receptors is a man aged 40-49 years in good health and CMV-seronegative. CDR3s leave out the opening cysteine and the closing phenylalanine or tryptophan. A row's size may be missing; if present it is once, few, many or a size class.

>once|TRBV6-6|TRBJ2-7
ASSYLEGNRAYEQY
>once|TRBV18|TRBJ2-7
ASSQEPTGTPLGQY
>-|TRBV5-1|TRBJ2-2
ASSKDGSNTGELF
>-|TRBV5-1|TRBJ2-5
ASSSRSGIGETQY
>-|TRBV7-3|TRBJ1-5
ASSHGPDQPQH
>few|TRBV27|TRBJ2-7
ASKSGLGYEQY
>once|TRBV18|TRBJ2-5
ASSPTSGASETQY
>-|TRBV28|TRBJ2-6
ASGQDPSSGANVLT
>-|TRBV6-6|TRBJ1-2
ASSYSTGNYGYT
>-|TRBV5-4|TRBJ1-2
ASSPLRQGLNYGYT
>-|TRBV7-6|TRBJ1-1
ASSPGSRGRDTEAF
>-|TRBV7-7|TRBJ2-1
ASSPDRGREQF
>-|TRBV19|TRBJ1-1
ASKEHQRTEAF
>-|TRBV7-2|TRBJ2-7
ASSLARDIGEQY
>-|TRBV4-2|TRBJ2-2
ASSLSIVLAGELF
>-|TRBV5-6|TRBJ1-5
ASSLGSGSNQPQH
>once|TRBV18|TRBJ2-6
ASSPGSGANVLT
>-|TRBV2|TRBJ2-1
ASRRRSSGGAGEQF
>once|TRBV6-5|TRBJ2-7
ATGTGDYEQY
>few|TRBV4-1|TRBJ2-5
ARGHPKETQY
>-|TRBV6-5|TRBJ1-5
ASSRSEAQPQH
>-|TRBV5-4|TRBJ2-1
ASSLGQGQF
>few|TRBV7-2|TRBJ1-2
ASRLEPYGYT
>once|TRBV6-5|TRBJ2-5
ASRGETQY
>-|TRBV9|TRBJ2-7
ASSVAPGQGYEQY
>few|TRBV6-4|TRBJ2-3
ASSDPTSGGQY
>-|TRBV2|TRBJ2-3
ASRRVGDTQY
>few|TRBV27|TRBJ1-5
ASSLQGTTQPQH
>-|TRBV2|TRBJ1-5
ASSEGRLDNQPQH
>-|TRBV6-6|TRBJ1-5
ASSYNRGPNQPQH
>few|TRBV5-8|TRBJ2-7
ASSRVRMLTYEQY
>few|TRBV5-5|TRBJ1-6
ASSLPGTGNSPLH
>once|TRBV6-6|TRBJ2-7
ASSYISSYEQY
>-|TRBV5-4|TRBJ1-3
ASSLGPPRGGNTIY
>-|TRBV11-2|TRBJ2-3
ASSSRTGQRDTQY
>once|TRBV7-2|TRBJ1-4
ASSLSQGLGEKLF
>-|TRBV7-9|TRBJ2-7
ASSLVSGLATEQY
>-|TRBV5-1|TRBJ1-1
ASSSGTGYTEAF
>-|TRBV7-9|TRBJ1-2
ASSRAGTGRGYYGYT
>-|TRBV2|TRBJ2-7
ASGRDRVYEQY
>-|TRBV7-8|TRBJ2-1
ASSLKRGAYNEQF
>few|TRBV19|TRBJ2-7
ASSIDSEGSSYEQY
>-|TRBV10-3|TRBJ2-2
AIQVPNTGELF